The 28 T cell receptor beta chains reported below all come from one sample, sequenced in a study of control samples from healthy donors and cancer patients (dated by TCRdb to about 2020). Library creation used the immunoSEQ multiplex PCR assay. Imported from immuneACCESS, the table was reduced by TCRdb to in-frame sequences with V and J called. These copies leave out some clones; in studies compared against another copy, an unresolved V gene accounts for under half, and the cause of the remainder is not known. In all, the sample holds some 20,000 clones, and about four fifths of those were seen once. The leading ten clones occupy 29% of the sample. Sequenced input: PBMCs. The receptors were sampled from a man older than 75 with head and neck cancer.

The chain couples TRBV5-1 to TRBJ1-1; possible D gene TRBD1, 5 bases. Trimming left V 4 bases short and J 3 bases short, with 16 bases between. Germline V CDR1 and CDR2: SGHRS, YFSETQ. The CDR3 runs 15 residues. The CDR3 DNA sequence: TGCGCCAGCAGCCCCCTCGGGCAGGGCTACACTGAAGCTTTCTTT. Residues: CASSPLGQGYTEAFF. The complete variable domain, with remaining parts taken from reference TRBV5-1 and TRBJ1-1, reads KAGVTQTPRYLIKTRGQQVTLSCSPISGHRSVSWYQQTPGQGLQFLFEYFSETQRNKGNFPGRFSGRQFSNSRSEMNVSTLELGDSALYLCASSPLGQGYTEAFFGQGTRLTVV.

The rearrangement uses TRBV7-2 and TRBJ2-2, with D possibly being TRBD1 or TRBD2 (5 bases each). Trimming left V 1 base short and J 6 bases short, with 18 bases between. The CDR3 has 17 residues. Germline lookup yields CDR1 SGHTA and CDR2 FQGNSA. The CDR3, as DNA: TGTGCCAGCAGCTTAGGTGTTGGGGGAATAGGTTCCGGGGAGCTGTTTTTT. It codes for CASSLGVGGIGSGELFF.

The chain joins TRBV4-1 to TRBJ1-2; D gene uncertain. Looked up from germline, CDR1 is MGHRA and CDR2 is YSYEKL. V was cut by 0 bases and J by 4 bases, with 3 bases left in between. The CDR3 has 12 amino acids. The CDR3 coding sequence is TGCGCCAGCAGCCAAGACCGCTATGGCTACACCTTC. Translating it yields CASSQDRYGYTF.

Concerning this clone: The same CDR3 arises from other DNA sequences in this sample as well. The CDR3 region is CASSSTDRILTNNSPLHF. The CDR3 region has the DNA TGTGCCAGCAGCTCTACCGACAGAATCCTTACAAATAATTCACCCCTCCACTTT. The V call is TRBV12-1, the J call TRBJ1-6; TRBD1 reflects the table's D call only, with no check against the DNA. TRBV12-1 is annotated as a pseudogene. There are 18 residues in the CDR3.

CDR3 residues: CASSESPGWETQYF. CDR3 sequence (DNA): TGTGCCAGCAGTGAATCCCCAGGGTGGGAGACCCAGTACTTC. This chain joins TRBV2 and TRBJ2-5, with D possibly being TRBD1 (5 bases). V was cut by 2 bases and J by 5 bases, with 12 bases left in between. From germline, CDR1 is SNHLY and CDR2 FYNNEI. The CDR3 has 14 amino acids.

The J gene is TRBJ2-3, the V gene TRBV29-1; D may be TRBD1 or TRBD2 (5 bases each). This CDR3 contains 15 residues. The germline V gene encodes CDR1 SQVTM and CDR2 ANQGSEA. Trimming took 0 bases from V and 2 from J, leaving 12 bases between them. CDR3 sequence reads: CSVEDLGVTTDTQYF. For the CDR3, the DNA is TGCAGCGTTGAAGATCTGGGGGTTACCACAGATACGCAGTATTTT.

The chain carries TRBV2 and TRBJ1-3; 8 positions agree with TRBD1. Losses at the gene ends were 9 bases for V and 2 bases for J; bases not matched to a gene: 12. The CDR3 is 16 amino acids. Germline CDR1 SNHLY, CDR2 FYNNEI. CDR3 sequence (DNA): TGTGCCAGTCGTTCTTCGGACAGGGACACTGGAAACACCATATATTTT. This sequence encodes CASRSSDRDTGNTIYF.

The J gene is TRBJ2-7, the V gene TRBV5-8; 9 nucleotides align to TRBD1. This CDR3 region has 14 residues. Germline V lookup: CDR1 SGHTS, CDR2 YDEGEE. The trim removed 5 bases at V and 2 bases at J, leaving 5 bases unmatched. CDR3 sequence reads: CASRTTGGPYEQYF. CDR3 DNA: TGTGCCAGCAGAACGACAGGGGGGCCCTACGAGCAGTACTTC.

V usage is TRBV19 and J usage is TRBJ2-3; 10 bases map to TRBD1. The trim removed 0 bases at V and 0 bases at J, leaving 6 bases unmatched. The CDR3 totals 18 residues. Germline values: CDR1 LNHDA, CDR2 SQIVND (reference sequence). CDR3 in amino acids: CASSIDLRTGGSTDTQYF. The CDR3 DNA reads as TGTGCCAGTAGTATAGATTTACGGACAGGGGGGAGCACAGATACGCAGTATTTT.

This chain connects TRBV4-1 to TRBJ2-1; no firm D call. CDR1 and CDR2 from the germline V gene are MGHRA and YSYEKL. The CDR3 spans 14 residues. Deletions cut 1 base from V and 4 bases from J, with 8 bases between. The CDR3 spells CASSQGLPYNEQFF. The CDR3, as DNA: TGCGCCAGCAGCCAAGGTCTTCCTTACAATGAGCAGTTCTTC.

This chain links TRBV3-1 (or the pseudogene TRBV3-2) with TRBJ1-5; no clear D gene. Germline CDR1 and CDR2: LGHDT and YNNKEL (reference sequence). V was pared by 5 bases and J by 0 bases, with 11 bases between. The CDR3 is 15 residues long. The CDR3 DNA is TGTGCCAGCAGCTCCGGACCGTATAGCAATCAGCCCCAGCATTTT. Translation: CASSSGPYSNQPQHF.

The CDR3 region has the DNA TGCGCCAGCAGCTTGGTACAGGGGTACTACGAGCAGTACTTC. This translates into CASSLVQGYYEQYF. The rearrangement links TRBV5-1 to TRBJ2-7, with 7 bases lining up with TRBD1. Germline V gene lookup returns CDR1 SGHRS and CDR2 YFSETQ. The CDR3 has 14 residues. Trimming took 0 bases from V and 3 from J; bases not matched to a gene: 3.

The V and J genes are TRBV20-1 and TRBJ1-2; D uncertain. This CDR3 is 9 amino acids long. Trimming cost V 3 bases and J 8 bases, with 4 bases left between them. Germline lookup yields CDR1 DFQATT and CDR2 SNEGSKA (reference sequence). The CDR3 spells CSARLGYTF. Here the CDR3 DNA reads TGCAGTGCTAGGCTGGGCTACACCTTC.

V and J are TRBV2 and TRBJ1-5; D unresolved. CDR3 size: 14 residues. The V gene's germline CDR1 is SNHLY and CDR2 FYNNEI. V lost 2 bases to trimming and J lost 0 bases, with 5 bases between them. CDR3: CASSEIYSNQPQHF. The CDR3 DNA reads TGTGCCAGCAGTGAAATATATAGCAATCAGCCCCAGCATTTT. The full variable domain, with the rest looked up from reference TRBV2 and TRBJ1-5, is EPEVTQTPSHQVTQMGQEVILRCVPISNHLYFYWYRQILGQKVEFLVSFYNNEISEKSEIFDDQFSVERPDGSNFTLKIRSTKLEDSAMYFCASSEIYSNQPQHFGDGTRLSIL.

The V and J genes are TRBV6-1 and TRBJ2-1, with TRBD2 matching 7 bases. CDR1 and CDR2 (germline): MNHNS, SASEGT. This CDR3 spans 16 amino acids. With 4 bases clipped from V and 9 bases from J, the junction kept 15 bases outside the gene matches. CDR3 sequence: CASSAPSWRERGEQFF. The CDR3 DNA follows: TGTGCCAGCAGTGCCCCCTCTTGGCGGGAGCGCGGTGAGCAGTTCTTC.

This chain connects TRBV12-2 to TRBJ2-3. TRBV12-2 is designated a pseudogene. This CDR3 has 13 amino acids. The CDR3 sequence is CASRLGSTDTQYF. The DNA of the CDR3 is TGTGCAAGTCGCTTAGGGAGCACAGATACGCAGTATTTT.

The CDR3 loop reads CASSLRGGNTGELFF. The CDR3 region has the DNA TGTGCCAGCAGCTTAAGAGGGGGAAACACCGGGGAGCTGTTTTTT. The chain carries TRBV7-3 and TRBJ2-2, with D tentatively TRBD1 (6 bases). The CDR3 extends over 15 amino acids. The germline V gene has CDR1 SGHTA and CDR2 FQGTGA. Trimming left V 1 base short and J 2 bases short, with 8 bases between.

This clone was found once. CDR3 sequence reads: CASSARDRVYNEQFF. CDR3 in DNA: TGTGCCAGCAGCGCCCGGGACAGGGTTTACAATGAGCAGTTCTTC. The rearrangement uses TRBV5-4 and TRBJ2-1; TRBD1 matches at 9 bases. Germline CDR1 and CDR2: SGHNT and YYREEE (reference sequence). This CDR3 contains 15 residues. Germline trimming cut 4 bases from V and 4 bases from J; bases unmatched to any gene: 6.

This rearrangement joins TRBV5-8 to TRBJ1-2; D gene ambiguous. V lost 2 bases, J lost 5 bases, and 16 bases lay in between. The CDR3 loop spans 15 amino acids. The germline V gene encodes CDR1 SGHTS and CDR2 YDEGEE. The CDR3 is CASSLAVGQTYGYTF. Written as DNA, the CDR3 is TGTGCCAGCAGCTTAGCGGTCGGCCAGACGTATGGCTACACCTTC.

The CDR3 protein is CASSQQTSYNEQFF. The CDR3 nucleotides are TGCGCCAGCAGCCAGCAAACTTCCTACAATGAGCAGTTCTTC. V is TRBV4-1 and J is TRBJ2-1; D is unclear. Germline values: CDR1 MGHRA, CDR2 YSYEKL. This CDR3 contains 14 residues. The ends were cut back, 3 bases at V and 1 base at J, with 7 bases in the middle.

The chain is built from TRBV7-6 and TRBJ1-5; D is perhaps TRBD1 (5 bases). The CDR3 extends over 13 amino acids. V was pared by 5 bases and J by 4 bases, with 9 bases between. Germline values: CDR1 SGHVS, CDR2 FNYEAQ. The CDR3 spells CASSRGGNQPQHF. CDR3 in DNA: TGTGCCAGCAGCCGCGGGGGGAATCAGCCCCAGCATTTT. Full variable domain (remainder filled in from reference TRBV7-6 and TRBJ1-5): GAGVSQSPRYKVTKRGQDVALRCDPISGHVSLYWYRQALGQGPEFLTYFNYEAQQDKSGLPNDRFSAERPEGSISTLTIQRTEQRDSAMYRCASSRGGNQPQHFGDGTRLSIL.

This chain joins TRBV7-3 and TRBJ2-1, with 10 bases aligning to TRBD2. CDR1 SGHTA and CDR2 FQGTGA come from the germline V gene. This CDR3 comprises 19 residues. V shed 2 bases, J shed 0 bases, and the junction held 10 bases outside the gene matches. CDR3 amino acids: CASSLGPPASGSSYNEQFF. The CDR3 bases are TGTGCCAGCAGCTTAGGCCCCCCGGCTAGCGGGAGCTCCTACAATGAGCAGTTCTTC.

The chain is built from TRBV6-6 and TRBJ1-5, with unresolved D. Trimming stripped 7 bases from V and 0 bases from J, with 4 bases between. Germline V gives CDR1 MNHNY, CDR2 SVGAGI (reference sequence). The CDR3 spans 12 residues. The CDR3, as DNA: TGTGCCAGCACGGGTAGCAATCAGCCCCAGCATTTT. It specifies CASTGSNQPQHF.

By sample share, this clone is medium-sized. J is TRBJ1-2 and V is TRBV6-5; perhaps TRBD1 as D (6 bases). The germline gives CDR1 MNHEY, CDR2 SVGAGI. The germline V and J ends were trimmed by 2 bases and 6 bases, with 13 bases remaining between them. The CDR3 length is 14 residues. The CDR3 protein is CASSYQEQGHGYTF. As DNA, the CDR3 is TGTGCCAGCAGTTACCAGGAACAGGGACATGGCTACACCTTC.

The J gene is TRBJ2-7, the V gene TRBV2; 9 positions match TRBD2. Losses at the gene ends were 6 bases for V and 5 bases for J; bases not matched to a gene: 5. This CDR3 is 13 amino acids long. The germline V gene encodes CDR1 SNHLY and CDR2 FYNNEI. CDR3 region: CASSPGTSNEQYF. The CDR3 bases are TGTGCCAGCAGCCCCGGGACTAGCAACGAGCAGTACTTC.

V usage is TRBV9 and J usage is TRBJ2-3, with 7 bases fitting TRBD2. CDR1 and CDR2 (germline): SGDLS, YYNGEE. J was trimmed by 0 bases and V by 0 bases; bases with no gene match: 4. CDR3 length: 16 residues. The DNA for the CDR3 is TGTGCCAGCAGCGTAGCGGGAGGCTTCAGCACAGATACGCAGTATTTT. This gives the protein CASSVAGGFSTDTQYF.

A word on this clone: The conserved closing phenylalanine or tryptophan is absent in this CDR3, likely reflecting a read error. The chain employs TRBV7-9 and TRBJ1-6; the match to TRBD1 covers 7 bases. Per germline, CDR1 SEHNR and CDR2 FQNEAQ (reference sequence). Trimming removed 5 bases from V and 7 bases from J; junction bases left unmatched: 5. The CDR3 is made up of 14 amino acids. The CDR3 DNA follows: TGTGCCAGCAGCCTCGGACAGGAAAATTCACCCCTCCACCTT. Its protein is CASSLGQENSPLHL.

This chain uses TRBV30 with TRBJ1-4; D remains unclear. The CDR3 is 12 residues long. V lost 5 bases, J lost 0 bases, and 4 bases lay in between. CDR1 GTSNPN and CDR2 SVGIG come from the germline V gene (reference sequence). The CDR3 DNA reads TGTGCCTGGCGTCCAACTAATGAAAAACTGTTTTTT. Its translation is CAWRPTNEKLFF.